The subject of this entry is one TCR beta chain. Its antigen is still unknown. This sequence may be a read error, since a much larger clone differs from it by one base. The data belong to a study of molecular identifiers for immune sequencing clone quantification. Turning to the study itself: With replicates, the RNA of about 21,000 or 97,000 naive CD8 cells was split five ways and four were sequenced. Whole-study findings and limits: It was shown that clones above 20 RNA copies held over 97% of effector molecules, but under 1% in naive cells.

Naive CD8 T cells underwent sorting with the CD8+CD4-CCR7+CD45RA+ definition. The CDR3 loop spans 16 amino acids. Germline V gene data show CDR1 as SQVTM and CDR2 as ANQGSEA. Previously described methods with listed TCR primers produced the bulk TCR libraries. TCRdb reanalysed the PCR reads using MiXCR and keeps one entry per CDR3 protein. The table lists about half a million distinct CDR3 sequences, about a fifth of them singletons. The origin of this receptor is a human donor in good health. Some libraries in this study had Jurkat cell RNA spiked in. V gene TRBV29-1 combines with J gene TRBJ2-2, with 10 bases aligning to TRBD2. The sequencing input was naive CD8+ T cells from blood, with Jurkat cell RNA spiked in. Subset denoted: FACS-sorted CD8+CD4-CCR7+CD45RA+ naive T cells. This chain's CDR3 is CSVEGLAGAGTGELLF. For the CDR3, the DNA is TGCAGCGTTGAGGGGCTAGCGGGGGCCGGAACCGGGGAGCTGTTGTTT.